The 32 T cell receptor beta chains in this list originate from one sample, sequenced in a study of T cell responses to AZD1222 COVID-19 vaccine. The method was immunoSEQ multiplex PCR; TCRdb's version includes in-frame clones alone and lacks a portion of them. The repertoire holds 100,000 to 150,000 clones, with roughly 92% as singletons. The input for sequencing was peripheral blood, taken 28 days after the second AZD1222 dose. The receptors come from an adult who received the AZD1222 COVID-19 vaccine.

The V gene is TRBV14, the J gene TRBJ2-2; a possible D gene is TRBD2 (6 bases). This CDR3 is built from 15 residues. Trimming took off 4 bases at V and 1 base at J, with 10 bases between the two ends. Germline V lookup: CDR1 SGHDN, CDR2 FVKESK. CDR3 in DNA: TGTGCCAGCAGCCGAGTTAGCGGGAACACCGGGGAGCTGTTTTTT. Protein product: CASSRVSGNTGELFF.

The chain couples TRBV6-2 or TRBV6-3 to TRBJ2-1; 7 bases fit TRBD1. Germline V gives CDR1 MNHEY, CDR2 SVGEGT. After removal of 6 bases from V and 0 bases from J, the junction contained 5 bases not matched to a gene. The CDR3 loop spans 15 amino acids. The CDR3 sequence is CASSWTGSSYNEQFF. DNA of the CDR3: TGTGCCAGCAGCTGGACAGGAAGCTCCTACAATGAGCAGTTCTTC.

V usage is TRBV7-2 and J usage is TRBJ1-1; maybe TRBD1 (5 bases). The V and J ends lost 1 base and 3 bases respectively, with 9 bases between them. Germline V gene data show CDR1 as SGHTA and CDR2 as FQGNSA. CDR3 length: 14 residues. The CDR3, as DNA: TGTGCCAGCAGCTTAGGGGACGGGGACACTGAAGCTTTCTTT. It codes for CASSLGDGDTEAFF.

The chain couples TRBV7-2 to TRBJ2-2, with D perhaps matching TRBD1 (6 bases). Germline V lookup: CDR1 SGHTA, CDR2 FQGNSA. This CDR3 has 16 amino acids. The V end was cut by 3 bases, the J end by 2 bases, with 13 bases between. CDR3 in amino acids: CASSLPQGINTGELFF. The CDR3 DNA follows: TGTGCCAGCAGCTTGCCACAGGGAATCAACACCGGGGAGCTGTTTTTT.

CDR3 loop: CATRGQGSGYTF. In DNA, the CDR3 is TGTGCCACTAGGGGACAGGGTAGTGGCTACACCTTC. The chain has TRBV19 and TRBJ1-2, with 9 positions matching TRBD1. The CDR3 has 12 amino acids. Per the germline V gene, CDR1 is LNHDA and CDR2 is SQIVND (reference sequence). The V gene end was trimmed by 10 bases and the J gene end by 7 bases; junction bases not matched to a gene: 7.

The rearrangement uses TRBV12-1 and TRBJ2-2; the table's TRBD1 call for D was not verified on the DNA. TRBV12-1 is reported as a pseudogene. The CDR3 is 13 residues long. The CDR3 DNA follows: TGTGCCAGCTCACACCTCCCCACCGGGGAGCTGTTTTTT. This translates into CASSHLPTGELFF.

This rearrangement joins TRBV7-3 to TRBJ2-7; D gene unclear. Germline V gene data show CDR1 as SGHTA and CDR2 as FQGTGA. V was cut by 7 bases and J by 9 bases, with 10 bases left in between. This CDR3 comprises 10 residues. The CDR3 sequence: CASNNNGQYF. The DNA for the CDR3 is TGTGCCAGCAACAACAATGGGCAGTACTTC.

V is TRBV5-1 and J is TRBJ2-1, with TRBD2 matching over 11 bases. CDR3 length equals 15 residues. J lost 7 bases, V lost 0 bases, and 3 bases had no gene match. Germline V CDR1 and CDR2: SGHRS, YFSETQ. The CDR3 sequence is CASSLAGLAANEQFF. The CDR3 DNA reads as TGCGCCAGCAGCTTGGCGGGACTAGCGGCGAATGAGCAGTTCTTC.

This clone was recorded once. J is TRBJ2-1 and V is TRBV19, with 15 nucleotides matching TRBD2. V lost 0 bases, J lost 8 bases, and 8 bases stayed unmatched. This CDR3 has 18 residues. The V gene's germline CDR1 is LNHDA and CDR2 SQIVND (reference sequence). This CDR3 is CASSIEGGLAGGYHEQFF. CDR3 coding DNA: TGTGCCAGTAGTATAGAAGGCGGACTAGCGGGAGGGTATCATGAGCAGTTCTTC.

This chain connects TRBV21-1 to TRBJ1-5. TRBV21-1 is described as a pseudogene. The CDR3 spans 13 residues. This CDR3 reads CASSRPLGQPQHF. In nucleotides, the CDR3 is TGTGCCAGCAGCAGACCTTTAGGGCAGCCCCAGCATTTT.

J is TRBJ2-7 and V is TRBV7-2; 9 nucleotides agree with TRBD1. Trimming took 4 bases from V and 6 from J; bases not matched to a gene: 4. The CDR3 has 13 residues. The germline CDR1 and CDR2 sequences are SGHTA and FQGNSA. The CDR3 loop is CASSWGTGREQYF. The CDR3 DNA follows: TGTGCCAGCAGCTGGGGGACAGGGCGCGAGCAGTACTTC.

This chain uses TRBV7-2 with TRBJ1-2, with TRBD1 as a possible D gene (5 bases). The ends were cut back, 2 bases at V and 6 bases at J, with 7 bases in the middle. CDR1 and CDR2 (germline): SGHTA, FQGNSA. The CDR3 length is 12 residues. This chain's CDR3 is CASSLSRDGYTF. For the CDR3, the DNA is TGTGCCAGCAGCTTAAGCAGGGATGGCTACACCTTC.

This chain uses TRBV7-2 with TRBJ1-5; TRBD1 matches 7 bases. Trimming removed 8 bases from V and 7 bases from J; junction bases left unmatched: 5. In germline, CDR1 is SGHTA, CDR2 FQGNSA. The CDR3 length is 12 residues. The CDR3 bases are TGTGCCAGCGGACAGGATTACCAGCCCCAGCATTTT. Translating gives CASGQDYQPQHF.

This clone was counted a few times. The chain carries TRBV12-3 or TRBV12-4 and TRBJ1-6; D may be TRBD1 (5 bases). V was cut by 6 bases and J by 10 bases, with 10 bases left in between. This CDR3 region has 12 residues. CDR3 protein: CASSRDLSPLHF. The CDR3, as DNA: TGTGCCAGCAGCAGGGATTTGTCACCCCTCCACTTT.

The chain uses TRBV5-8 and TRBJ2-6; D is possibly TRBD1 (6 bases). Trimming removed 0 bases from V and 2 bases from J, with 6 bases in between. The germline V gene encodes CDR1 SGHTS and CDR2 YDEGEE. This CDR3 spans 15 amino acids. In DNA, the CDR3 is TGTGCCAGCAGCTTGGAGGGGGCTGGGGCCAACGTCCTGACTTTC. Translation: CASSLEGAGANVLTF.

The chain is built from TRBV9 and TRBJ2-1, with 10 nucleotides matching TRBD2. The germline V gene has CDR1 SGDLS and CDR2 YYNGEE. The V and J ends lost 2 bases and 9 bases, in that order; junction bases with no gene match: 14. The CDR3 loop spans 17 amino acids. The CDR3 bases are TGTGCCAGCAGCGTGGGTCTAGCGGGGGCTCATACCGGTGAGCAGTTCTTC. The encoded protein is CASSVGLAGAHTGEQFF.

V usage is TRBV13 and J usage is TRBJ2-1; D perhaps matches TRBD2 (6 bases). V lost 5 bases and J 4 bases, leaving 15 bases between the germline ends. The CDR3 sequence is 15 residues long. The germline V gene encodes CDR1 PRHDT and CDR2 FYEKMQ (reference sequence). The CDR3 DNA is TGTGCCAGCAGCGCGGGATCAGGAACTTACAATGAGCAGTTCTTC. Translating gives CASSAGSGTYNEQFF.

The CDR3 coding sequence is TGCGCCAGCAGCCAAGATAGGTTGGGGGGACGTTCACCCCTCCACTTT. Its protein is CASSQDRLGGRSPLHF. The chain employs TRBV4-3 and TRBJ1-6; D is possibly TRBD1 (5 bases). CDR3 length: 16 residues. Germline V CDR1 and CDR2: LGHNA, YSLEER. V was shortened by 0 bases and J by 9 bases, with 15 bases between the two germline ends.

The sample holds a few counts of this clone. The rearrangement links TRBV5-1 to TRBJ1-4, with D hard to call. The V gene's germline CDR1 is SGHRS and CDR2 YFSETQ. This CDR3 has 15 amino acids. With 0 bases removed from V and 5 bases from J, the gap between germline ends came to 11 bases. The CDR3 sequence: CASSLGAGPNEKLFF. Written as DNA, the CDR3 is TGCGCCAGCAGCTTGGGGGCAGGCCCAAATGAAAAACTGTTTTTT. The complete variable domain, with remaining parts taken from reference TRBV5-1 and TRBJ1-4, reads KAGVTQTPRYLIKTRGQQVTLSCSPISGHRSVSWYQQTPGQGLQFLFEYFSETQRNKGNFPGRFSGRQFSNSRSEMNVSTLELGDSALYLCASSLGAGPNEKLFFGSGTQLSVL.

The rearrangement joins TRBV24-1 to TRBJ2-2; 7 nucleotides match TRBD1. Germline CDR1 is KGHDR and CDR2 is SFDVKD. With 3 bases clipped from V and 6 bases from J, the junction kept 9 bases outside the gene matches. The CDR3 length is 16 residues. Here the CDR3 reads CATSDPTGKRSGELFF. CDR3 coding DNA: TGTGCCACCAGTGATCCGACAGGGAAGAGGTCCGGGGAGCTGTTTTTT.

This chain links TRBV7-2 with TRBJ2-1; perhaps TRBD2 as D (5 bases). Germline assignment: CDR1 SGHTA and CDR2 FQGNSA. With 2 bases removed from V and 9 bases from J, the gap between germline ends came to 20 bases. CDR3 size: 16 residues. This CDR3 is CASSLSGGSSWVEQFF. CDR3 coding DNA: TGTGCCAGCAGCTTAAGCGGCGGATCTAGCTGGGTTGAGCAGTTCTTC.

The CDR3, as DNA: TGCGCCAGCAGTGAGTTCACCGGGACAGTGGATAGTTACGAGCAGTACTTC. Residues: CASSEFTGTVDSYEQYF. The chain recombines TRBV10-1 with TRBJ2-7; 7 bases agree with TRBD1. CDR3 length equals 17 residues. In germline, CDR1 is WNHNN, CDR2 SYGVQD (reference sequence). Trimming cost V 1 base and J 4 bases; bases outside gene matches: 13.

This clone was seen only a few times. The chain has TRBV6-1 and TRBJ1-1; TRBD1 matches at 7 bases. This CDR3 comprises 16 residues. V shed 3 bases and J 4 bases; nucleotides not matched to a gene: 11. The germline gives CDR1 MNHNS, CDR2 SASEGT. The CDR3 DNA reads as TGTGCCAGCAGTGATGGACAGGTTGGGTTGGGCACTGAAGCTTTCTTT. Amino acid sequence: CASSDGQVGLGTEAFF.

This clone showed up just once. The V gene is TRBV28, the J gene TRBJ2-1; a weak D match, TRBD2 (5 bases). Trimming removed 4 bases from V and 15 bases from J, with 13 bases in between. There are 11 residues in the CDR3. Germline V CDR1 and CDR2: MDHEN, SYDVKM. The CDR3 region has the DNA TGTGCCAGCAGTTCCCGGGGTTACGGGTTCTTC. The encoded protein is CASSSRGYGFF.

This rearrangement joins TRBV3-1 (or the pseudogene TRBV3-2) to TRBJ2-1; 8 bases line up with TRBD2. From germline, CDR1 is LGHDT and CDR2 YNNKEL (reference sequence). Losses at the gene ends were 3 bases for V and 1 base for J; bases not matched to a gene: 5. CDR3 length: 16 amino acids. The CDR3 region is CASSQPRGGSYNEQFF. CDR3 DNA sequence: TGTGCCAGCAGCCAGCCCCGGGGGGGGTCCTACAATGAGCAGTTCTTC.

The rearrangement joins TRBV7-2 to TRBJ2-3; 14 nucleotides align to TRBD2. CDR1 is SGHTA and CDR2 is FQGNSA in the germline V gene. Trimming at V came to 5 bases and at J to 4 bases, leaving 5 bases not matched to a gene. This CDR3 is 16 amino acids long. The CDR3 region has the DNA TGTGCCAGCAGCCGGACTAGCGGGGGGAGTGCAGATACGCAGTATTTT. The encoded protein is CASSRTSGGSADTQYF.

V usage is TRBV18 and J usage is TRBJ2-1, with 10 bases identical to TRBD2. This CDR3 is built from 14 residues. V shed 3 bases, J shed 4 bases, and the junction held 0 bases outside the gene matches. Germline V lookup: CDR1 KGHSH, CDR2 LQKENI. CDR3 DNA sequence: TGTGCCAGCTCACCTAGCGGGGGGTACAATGAGCAGTTCTTC. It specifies CASSPSGGYNEQFF.

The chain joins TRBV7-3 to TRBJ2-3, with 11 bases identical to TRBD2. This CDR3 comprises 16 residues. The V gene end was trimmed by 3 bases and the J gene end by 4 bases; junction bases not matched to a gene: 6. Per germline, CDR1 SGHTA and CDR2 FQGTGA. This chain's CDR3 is CASSLPGTSGSDTQYF. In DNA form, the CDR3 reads TGTGCCAGCAGCTTGCCCGGGACTAGCGGTTCAGATACGCAGTATTTT.

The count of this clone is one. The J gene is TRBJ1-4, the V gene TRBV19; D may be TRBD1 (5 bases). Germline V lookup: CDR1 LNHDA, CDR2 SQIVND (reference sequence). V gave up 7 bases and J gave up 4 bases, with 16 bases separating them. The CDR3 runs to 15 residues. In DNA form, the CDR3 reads TGTGCCAGTACCAATCGGGGGGAGGATAATGAAAAACTGTTTTTT. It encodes CASTNRGEDNEKLFF.

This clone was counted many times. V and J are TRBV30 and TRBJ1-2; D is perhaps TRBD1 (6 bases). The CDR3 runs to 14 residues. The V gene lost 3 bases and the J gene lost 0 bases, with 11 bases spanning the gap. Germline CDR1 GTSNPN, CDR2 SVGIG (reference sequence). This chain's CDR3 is CAWREQGSNYGYTF. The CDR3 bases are TGTGCCTGGAGGGAACAGGGATCTAACTATGGCTACACCTTC.

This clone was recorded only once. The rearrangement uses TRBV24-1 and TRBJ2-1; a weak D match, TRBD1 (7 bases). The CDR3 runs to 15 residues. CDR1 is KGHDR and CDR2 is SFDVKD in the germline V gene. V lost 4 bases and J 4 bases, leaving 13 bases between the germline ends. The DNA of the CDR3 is TGTGCCACCAGTGACGCGGCAGGGGGGTACAATGAGCAGTTCTTC. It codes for CATSDAAGGYNEQFF.

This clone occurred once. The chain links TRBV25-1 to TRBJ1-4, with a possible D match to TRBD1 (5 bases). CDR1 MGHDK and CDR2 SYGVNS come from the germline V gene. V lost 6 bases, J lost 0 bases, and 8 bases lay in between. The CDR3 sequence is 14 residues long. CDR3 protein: CASRVGATNEKLFF. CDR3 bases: TGTGCCAGCAGAGTGGGGGCAACTAATGAAAAACTGTTTTTT.